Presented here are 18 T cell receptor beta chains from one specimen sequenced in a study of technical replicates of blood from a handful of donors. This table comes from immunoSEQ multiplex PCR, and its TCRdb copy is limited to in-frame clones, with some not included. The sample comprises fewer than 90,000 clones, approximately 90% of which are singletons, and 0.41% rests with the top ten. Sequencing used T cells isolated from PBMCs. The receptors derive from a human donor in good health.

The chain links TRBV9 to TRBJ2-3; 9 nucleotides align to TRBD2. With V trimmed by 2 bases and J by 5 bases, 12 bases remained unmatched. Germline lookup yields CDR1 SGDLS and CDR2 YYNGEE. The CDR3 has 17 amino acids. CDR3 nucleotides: TGTGCCAGCAGCGTTGGGGTTGTAGCGGGAGAACGAGATACGCAGTATTTT. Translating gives CASSVGVVAGERDTQYF.

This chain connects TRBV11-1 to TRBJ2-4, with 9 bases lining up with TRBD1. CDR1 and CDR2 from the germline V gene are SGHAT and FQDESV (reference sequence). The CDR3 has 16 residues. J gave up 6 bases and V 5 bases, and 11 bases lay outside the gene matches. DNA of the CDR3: TGTGCCAGCAGCCCTTGGACAGGGGATGGGGGAAACATTCAGTACTTC. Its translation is CASSPWTGDGGNIQYF.

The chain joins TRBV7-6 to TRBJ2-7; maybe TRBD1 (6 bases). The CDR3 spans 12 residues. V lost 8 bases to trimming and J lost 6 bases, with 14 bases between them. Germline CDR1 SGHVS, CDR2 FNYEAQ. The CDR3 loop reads CASRGWGREQYF. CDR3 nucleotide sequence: TGTGCCAGCCGTGGGTGGGGGCGCGAGCAGTACTTC. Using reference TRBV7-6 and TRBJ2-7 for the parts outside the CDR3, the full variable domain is GAGVSQSPRYKVTKRGQDVALRCDPISGHVSLYWYRQALGQGPEFLTYFNYEAQQDKSGLPNDRFSAERPEGSISTLTIQRTEQRDSAMYRCASRGWGREQYFGPGTRLTVT.

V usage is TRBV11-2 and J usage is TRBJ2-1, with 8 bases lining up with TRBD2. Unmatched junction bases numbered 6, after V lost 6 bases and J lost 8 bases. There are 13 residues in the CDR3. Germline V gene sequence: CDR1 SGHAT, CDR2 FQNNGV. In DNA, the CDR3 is TGTGCCAGCAGTTCGAGCGGGAGCCATGAGCAGTTCTTC. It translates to CASSSSGSHEQFF.

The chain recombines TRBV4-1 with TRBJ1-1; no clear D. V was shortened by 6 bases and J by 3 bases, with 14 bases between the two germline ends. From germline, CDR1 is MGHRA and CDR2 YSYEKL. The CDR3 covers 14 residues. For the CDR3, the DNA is TGCGCCAGCAGGGGAGTGTTGAGGGACACTGAAGCTTTCTTT. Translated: CASRGVLRDTEAFF.

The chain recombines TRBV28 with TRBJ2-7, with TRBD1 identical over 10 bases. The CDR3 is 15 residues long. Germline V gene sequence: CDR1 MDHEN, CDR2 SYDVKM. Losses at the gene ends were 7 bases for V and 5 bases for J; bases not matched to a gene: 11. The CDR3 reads CASINPGQGSHEQYF. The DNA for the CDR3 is TGTGCCAGCATTAACCCGGGACAGGGGTCTCACGAGCAGTACTTC.

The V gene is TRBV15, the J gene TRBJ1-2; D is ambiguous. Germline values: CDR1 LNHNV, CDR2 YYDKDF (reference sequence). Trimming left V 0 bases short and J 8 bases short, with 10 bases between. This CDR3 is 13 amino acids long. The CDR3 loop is CATSRDGSRGYTF. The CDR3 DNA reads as TGTGCCACCAGCAGAGATGGATCCAGGGGCTACACCTTC.

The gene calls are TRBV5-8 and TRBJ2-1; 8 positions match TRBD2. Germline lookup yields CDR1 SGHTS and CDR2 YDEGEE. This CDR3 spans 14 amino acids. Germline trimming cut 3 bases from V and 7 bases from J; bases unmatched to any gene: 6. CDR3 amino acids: CASSSRREVNEQFF. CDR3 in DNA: TGTGCCAGCAGCTCGCGGCGGGAGGTAAATGAGCAGTTCTTC.

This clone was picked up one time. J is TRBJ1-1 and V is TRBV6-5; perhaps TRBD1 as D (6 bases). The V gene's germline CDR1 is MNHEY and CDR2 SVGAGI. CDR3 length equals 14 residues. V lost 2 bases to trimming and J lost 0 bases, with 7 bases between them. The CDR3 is CASSYGGMNTEAFF. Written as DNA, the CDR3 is TGTGCCAGCAGTTACGGGGGCATGAACACTGAAGCTTTCTTT.

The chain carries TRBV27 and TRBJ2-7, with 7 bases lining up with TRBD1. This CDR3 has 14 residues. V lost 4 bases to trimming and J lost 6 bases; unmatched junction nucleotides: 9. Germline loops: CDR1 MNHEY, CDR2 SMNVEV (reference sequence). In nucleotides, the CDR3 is TGTGCCAGCAGTTGGGGACAGACAGTACGCGAGCAGTACTTC. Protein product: CASSWGQTVREQYF.

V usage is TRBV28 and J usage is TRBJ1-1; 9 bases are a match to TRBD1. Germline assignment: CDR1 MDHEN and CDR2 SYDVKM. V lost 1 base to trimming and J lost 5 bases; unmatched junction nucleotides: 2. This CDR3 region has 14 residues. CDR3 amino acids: CASSLYRGLTEAFF. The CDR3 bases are TGTGCCAGCAGTTTATACAGGGGGCTAACTGAAGCTTTCTTT.

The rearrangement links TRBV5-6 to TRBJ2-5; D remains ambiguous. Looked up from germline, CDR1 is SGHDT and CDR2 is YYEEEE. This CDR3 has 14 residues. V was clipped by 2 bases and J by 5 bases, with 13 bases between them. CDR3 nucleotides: TGTGCCAGCAGCTTAGGTCCTACGAGGGAGACCCAGTACTTC. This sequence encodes CASSLGPTRETQYF.

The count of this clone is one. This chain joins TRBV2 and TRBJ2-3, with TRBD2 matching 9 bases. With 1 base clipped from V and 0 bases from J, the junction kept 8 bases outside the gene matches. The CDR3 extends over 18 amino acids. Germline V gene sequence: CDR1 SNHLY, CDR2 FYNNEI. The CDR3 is CASSEGQFLAGSTDTQYF. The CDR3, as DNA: TGTGCCAGCAGTGAAGGCCAGTTTCTAGCGGGAAGCACAGATACGCAGTATTTT.

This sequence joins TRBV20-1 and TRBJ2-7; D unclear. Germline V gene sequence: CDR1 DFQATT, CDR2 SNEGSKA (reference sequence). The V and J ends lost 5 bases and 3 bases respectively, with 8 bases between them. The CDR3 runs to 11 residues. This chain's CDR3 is CSADDNYEQYF. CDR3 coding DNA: TGCAGTGCTGATGACAACTACGAGCAGTACTTC.

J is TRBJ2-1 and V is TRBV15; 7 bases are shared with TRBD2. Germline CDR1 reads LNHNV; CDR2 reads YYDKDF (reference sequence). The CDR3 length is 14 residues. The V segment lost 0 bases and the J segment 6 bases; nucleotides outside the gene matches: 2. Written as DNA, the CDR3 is TGTGCCACCAGCAGAGAACGGGAGGTCAATGAGCAGTTCTTC. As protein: CATSREREVNEQFF.

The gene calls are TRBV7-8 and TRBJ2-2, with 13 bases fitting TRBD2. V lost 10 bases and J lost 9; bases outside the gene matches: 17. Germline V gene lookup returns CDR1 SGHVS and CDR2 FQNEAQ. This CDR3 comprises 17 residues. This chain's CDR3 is CATREGLAGKRHRELFF. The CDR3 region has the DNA TGTGCCACCCGTGAGGGACTAGCGGGAAAGCGGCACCGGGAGCTGTTTTTT.

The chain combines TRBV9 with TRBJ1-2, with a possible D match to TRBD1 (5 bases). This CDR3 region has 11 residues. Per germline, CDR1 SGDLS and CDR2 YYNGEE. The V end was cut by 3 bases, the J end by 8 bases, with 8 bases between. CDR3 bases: TGTGCCAGCAGCGAGGGGCAAGGCTACACCTTC. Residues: CASSEGQGYTF.

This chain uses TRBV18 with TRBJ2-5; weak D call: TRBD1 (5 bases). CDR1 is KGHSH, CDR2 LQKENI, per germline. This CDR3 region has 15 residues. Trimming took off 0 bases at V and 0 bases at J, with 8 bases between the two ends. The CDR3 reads CASSPPFRDQETQYF. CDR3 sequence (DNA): TGTGCCAGCTCACCACCCTTCAGGGACCAAGAGACCCAGTACTTC.